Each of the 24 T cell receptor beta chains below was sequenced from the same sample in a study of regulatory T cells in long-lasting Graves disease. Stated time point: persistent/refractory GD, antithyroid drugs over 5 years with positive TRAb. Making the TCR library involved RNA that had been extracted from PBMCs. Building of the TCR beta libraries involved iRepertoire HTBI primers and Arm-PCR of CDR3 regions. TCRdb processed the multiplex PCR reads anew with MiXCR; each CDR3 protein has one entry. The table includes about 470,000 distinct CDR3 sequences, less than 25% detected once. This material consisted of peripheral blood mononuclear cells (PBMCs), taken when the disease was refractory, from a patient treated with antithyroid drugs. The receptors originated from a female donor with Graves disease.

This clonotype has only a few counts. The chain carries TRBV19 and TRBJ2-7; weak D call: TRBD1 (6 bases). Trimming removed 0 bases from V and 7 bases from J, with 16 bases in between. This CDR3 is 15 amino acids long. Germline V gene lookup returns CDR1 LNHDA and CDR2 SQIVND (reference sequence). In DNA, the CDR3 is TGTGCCAGTAGTATAGAAGCAGGGGTCCGCAGGGAGCAGTACTTC. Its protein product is CASSIEAGVRREQYF.

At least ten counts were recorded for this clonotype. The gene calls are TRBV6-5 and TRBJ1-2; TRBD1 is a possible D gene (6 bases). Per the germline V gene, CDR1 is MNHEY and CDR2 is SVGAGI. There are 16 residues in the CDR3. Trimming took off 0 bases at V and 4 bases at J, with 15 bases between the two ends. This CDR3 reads CASSYSRGDKTYGYTF. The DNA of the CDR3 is TGTGCCAGCAGTTACTCGAGAGGGGACAAAACCTATGGCTACACCTTC.

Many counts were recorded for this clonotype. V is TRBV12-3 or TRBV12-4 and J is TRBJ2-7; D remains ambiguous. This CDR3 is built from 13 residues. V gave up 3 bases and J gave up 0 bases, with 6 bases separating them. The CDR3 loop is CASSFISSYEQYF. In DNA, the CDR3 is TGTGCCAGCAGTTTCATCTCCTCCTACGAGCAGTACTTC.

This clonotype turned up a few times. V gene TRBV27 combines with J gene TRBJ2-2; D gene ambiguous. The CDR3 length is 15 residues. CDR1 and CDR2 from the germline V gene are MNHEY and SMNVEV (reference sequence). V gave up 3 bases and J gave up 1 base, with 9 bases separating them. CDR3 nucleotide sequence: TGTGCCAGCAGTTTCCTCGAGGAGAACACCGGGGAGCTGTTTTTT. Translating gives CASSFLEENTGELFF.

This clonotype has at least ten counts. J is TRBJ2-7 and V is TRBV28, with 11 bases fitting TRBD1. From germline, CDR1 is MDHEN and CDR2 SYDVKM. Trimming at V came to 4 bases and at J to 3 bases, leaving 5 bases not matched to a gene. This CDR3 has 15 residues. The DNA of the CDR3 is TGTGCCAGCAGTTCCCCGGGACAGGGGGACTACGAGCAGTACTTC. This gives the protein CASSSPGQGDYEQYF.

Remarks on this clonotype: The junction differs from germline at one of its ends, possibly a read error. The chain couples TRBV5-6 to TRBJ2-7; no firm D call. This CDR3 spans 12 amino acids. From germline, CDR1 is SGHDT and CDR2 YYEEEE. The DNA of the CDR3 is TGTGCCGGCAGCTTGTGGGGCTACGAGCAGTACTTC. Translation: CAGSLWGYEQYF.

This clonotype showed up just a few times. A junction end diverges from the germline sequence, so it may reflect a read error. DNA for the CDR3: TGTGCCAGCAGCCCACTGGCGGCGGGGCCAACCTCCGACGAGCAGTACTTC. Translated, it gives CASSPLAAGPTSDEQYF. V usage is TRBV5-7 and J usage is TRBJ2-7; D possibly corresponds to TRBD2 (6 bases). TRBV5-7 is an ORF for which the function is uncertain. This CDR3 has 17 amino acids.

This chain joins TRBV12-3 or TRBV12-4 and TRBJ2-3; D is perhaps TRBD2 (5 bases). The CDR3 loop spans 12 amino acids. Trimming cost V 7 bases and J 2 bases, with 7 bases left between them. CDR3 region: CASTRDTDTQYF. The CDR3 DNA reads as TGTGCCAGCACTCGGGACACAGATACGCAGTATTTT.

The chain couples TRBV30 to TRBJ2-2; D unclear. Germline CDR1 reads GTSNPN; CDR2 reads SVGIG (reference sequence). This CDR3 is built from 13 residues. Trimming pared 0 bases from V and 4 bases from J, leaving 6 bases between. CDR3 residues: CAWSVLSTGELFF. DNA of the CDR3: TGTGCCTGGAGTGTACTTTCCACCGGGGAGCTGTTTTTT.

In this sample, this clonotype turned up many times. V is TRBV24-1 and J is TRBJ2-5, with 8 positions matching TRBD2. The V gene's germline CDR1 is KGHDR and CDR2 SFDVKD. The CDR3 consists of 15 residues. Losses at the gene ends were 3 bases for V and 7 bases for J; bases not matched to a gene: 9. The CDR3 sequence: CATSDRTSLGTTQYF. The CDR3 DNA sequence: TGTGCCACCAGTGATAGGACTAGCCTTGGGACGACCCAGTACTTC.

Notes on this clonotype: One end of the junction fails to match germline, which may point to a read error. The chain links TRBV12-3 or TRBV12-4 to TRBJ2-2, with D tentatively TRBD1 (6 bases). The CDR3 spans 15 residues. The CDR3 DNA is TGTGCCGGCAGTTTCTTGGGGGCAGACACCGGGGAGCTGTTTTTT. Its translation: CAGSFLGADTGELFF.

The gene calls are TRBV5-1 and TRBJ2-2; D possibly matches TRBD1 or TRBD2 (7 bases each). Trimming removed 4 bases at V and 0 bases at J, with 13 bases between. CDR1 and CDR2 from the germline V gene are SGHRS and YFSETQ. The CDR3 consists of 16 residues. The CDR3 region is CASSASGTANTGELFF. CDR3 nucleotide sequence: TGCGCCAGCAGCGCAAGCGGGACAGCGAACACCGGGGAGCTGTTTTTT.

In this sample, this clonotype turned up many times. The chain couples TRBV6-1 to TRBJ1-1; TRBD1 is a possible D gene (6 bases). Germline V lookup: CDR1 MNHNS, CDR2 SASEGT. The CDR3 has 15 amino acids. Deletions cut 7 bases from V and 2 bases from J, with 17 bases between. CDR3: CASMDSLRINTEAFF. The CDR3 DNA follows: TGTGCCAGCATGGACAGTTTAAGGATCAACACTGAAGCTTTCTTT.

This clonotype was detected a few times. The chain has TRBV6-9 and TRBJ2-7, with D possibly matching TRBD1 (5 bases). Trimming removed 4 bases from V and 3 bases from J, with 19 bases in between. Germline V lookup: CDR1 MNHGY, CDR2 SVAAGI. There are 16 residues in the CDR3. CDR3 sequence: CASSFSGDRRNYEQYF. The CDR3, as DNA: TGTGCCAGCAGTTTTTCAGGAGACAGAAGGAACTACGAGCAGTACTTC.

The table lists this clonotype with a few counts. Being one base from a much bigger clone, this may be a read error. CDR3 region: CASSVWGMGNQPQHF. The CDR3 nucleotides read TGTGCCAGCAGTGTTTGGGGCATGGGTAATCAGCCCCAGCATTTT. The chain employs TRBV2 and TRBJ1-5; maybe TRBD1 (5 bases). The CDR3 loop spans 15 amino acids. V lost 4 bases and J lost 4, with 14 bases in between. Germline values: CDR1 SNHLY, CDR2 FYNNEI.

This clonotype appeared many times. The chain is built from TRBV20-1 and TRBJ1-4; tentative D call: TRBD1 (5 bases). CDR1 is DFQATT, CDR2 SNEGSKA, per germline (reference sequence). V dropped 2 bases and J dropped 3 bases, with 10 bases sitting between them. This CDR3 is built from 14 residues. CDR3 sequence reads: CSARQGSANEKLFF. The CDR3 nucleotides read TGCAGTGCTAGACAGGGATCGGCTAATGAAAAACTGTTTTTT.

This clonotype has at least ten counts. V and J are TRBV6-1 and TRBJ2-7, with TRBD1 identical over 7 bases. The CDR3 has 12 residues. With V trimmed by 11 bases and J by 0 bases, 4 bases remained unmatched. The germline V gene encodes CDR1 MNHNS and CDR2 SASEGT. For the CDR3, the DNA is TGTGCCGCCGGGACAGACTCCTACGAGCAGTACTTC. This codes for CAAGTDSYEQYF.

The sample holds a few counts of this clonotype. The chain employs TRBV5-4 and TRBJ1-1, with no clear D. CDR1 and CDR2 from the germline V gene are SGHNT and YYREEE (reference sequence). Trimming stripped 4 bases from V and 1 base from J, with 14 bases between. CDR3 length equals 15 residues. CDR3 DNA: TGTGCCAGCAGCCCTTCCGGGCGACGGAACACTGAAGCTTTCTTT. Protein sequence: CASSPSGRRNTEAFF.

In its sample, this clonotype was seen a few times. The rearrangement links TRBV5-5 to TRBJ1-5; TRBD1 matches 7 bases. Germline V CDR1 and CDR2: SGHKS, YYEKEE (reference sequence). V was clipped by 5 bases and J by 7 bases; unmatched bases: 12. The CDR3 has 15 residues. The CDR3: CASRRGDSSRQPQHF. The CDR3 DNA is TGTGCCAGCAGGAGAGGGGACAGCTCGAGGCAGCCCCAGCATTTT.

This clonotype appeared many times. The CDR3 reads CASRRTFSRETQYF. CDR3 DNA: TGTGCCAGCAGACGGACGTTCTCCCGGGAGACCCAGTACTTC. The chain combines TRBV28 with TRBJ2-5; D is unresolved. Deletions cut 6 bases from V and 5 bases from J, with 16 bases between. The CDR3 is made up of 14 amino acids. CDR1 is MDHEN, CDR2 SYDVKM, per germline.

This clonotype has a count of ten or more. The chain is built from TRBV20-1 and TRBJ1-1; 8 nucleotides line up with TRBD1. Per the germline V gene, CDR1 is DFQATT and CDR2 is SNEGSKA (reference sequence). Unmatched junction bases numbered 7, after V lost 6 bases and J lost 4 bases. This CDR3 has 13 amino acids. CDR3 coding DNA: TGCAGTGCGACGGCGACAGGGGTCACTGAAGCTTTCTTT. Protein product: CSATATGVTEAFF.

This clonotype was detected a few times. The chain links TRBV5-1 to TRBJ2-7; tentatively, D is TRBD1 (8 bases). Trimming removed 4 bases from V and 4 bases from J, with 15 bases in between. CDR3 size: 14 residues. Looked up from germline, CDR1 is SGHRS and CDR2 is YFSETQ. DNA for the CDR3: TGCGCCAGCAGCATCACAGGGGGGGGTTACGAGCAGTACTTC. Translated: CASSITGGGYEQYF.

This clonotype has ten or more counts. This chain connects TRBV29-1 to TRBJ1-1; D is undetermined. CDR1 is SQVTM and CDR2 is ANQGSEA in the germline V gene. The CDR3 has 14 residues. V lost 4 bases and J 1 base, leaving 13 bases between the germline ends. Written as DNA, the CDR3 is TGCAGCGTTGTATATTGGTGGGCGAACACTGAAGCTTTCTTT. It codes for CSVVYWWANTEAFF.

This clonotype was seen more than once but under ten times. CDR3 coding DNA: TGTGCCAGCAGCGAAGGTGGTCCGCTCGGTGAAGCTTTCTTT. Its translation: CASSEGGPLGEAFF. This chain links TRBV7-3 with TRBJ1-1; no reliable D call. This CDR3 has 14 residues. V was cut by 5 bases and J by 7 bases, with 17 bases left in between. The V gene's germline CDR1 is SGHTA and CDR2 FQGTGA.